This T cell receptor (beta chain) was sequenced in a study of cytomegalovirus exposure and HLA in healthy donors. It was the approximately 120-subject validation cohort, separate from the approximately 700-subject first cohort, to which the donors belonged. Germline values: CDR1 SGHNT, CDR2 YYREEE (reference sequence). Trimming stripped 7 bases from V and 7 bases from J, with 26 bases between. The CDR3 consists of 17 residues. Here immunoSEQ multiplex PCR was the method, and the copy in TCRdb shows in-frame clones only, minus some. Of 150,000 to 200,000 clones in the sample, about 82% are singletons; the top ten hold 2% to 2.5%.

The source material was PBMCs. The origin of this receptor is a man aged 25 to 45 in good health and CMV-seropositive. This chain links TRBV5-4 with TRBJ1-4; D is possibly TRBD1 (5 bases). The CDR3 spells CASPLLVGGWKSEKLFF. In DNA form, the CDR3 reads TGTGCCAGCCCCCTACTTGTCGGGGGATGGAAGAGTGAAAAACTGTTTTTT. The full variable domain, completed using reference TRBV5-4 and TRBJ1-4, is ETGVTQSPTHLIKTRGQQVTLRCSSQSGHNTVSWYQQALGQGPQFIFQYYREEENGRGNFPPRFSGLQFPNYSSELNVNALELDDSALYLCASPLLVGGWKSEKLFFGSGTQLSVL.